This T cell receptor (beta chain) was sequenced for a study of T-cell reconstitution after alpha-beta-depleted transplantation in children. Points from the study as a whole: A year post-transplant, T-cell counts and diversity derived mostly from newly produced T cells. At day 60, the high TCRbeta diversity found in some patients originated from recipient T cells and thymic progenitors that had survived. At around two months after transplant, the alpha-beta T cells were reportedly derived from several hundred expanded clones that came from non-depleted graft cells.

With respect to this clonotype: Its specificity is unknown.

The TCRbeta library was prepared with unique molecular identifiers. TCRdb reanalysed the PCR reads using MiXCR and keeps one entry per CDR3 protein. The sample carries hundreds of thousands of distinct CDR3 sequences, roughly 13% recorded once. The junction had 9 bases not matched to a gene; V was cut back by 7 bases and J by 6 bases. The CDR3 sequence is 15 residues long. The sequence came from a girl aged 2 to 9 with congenital amegakaryocytic thrombocytopenia, due to receive a stem cell transplant. The rearrangement uses TRBV12-3 or TRBV12-4 and TRBJ2-2, with TRBD2 matching 9 bases. The input for sequencing was PBMCs, taken before TCRalphabeta/CD19-depleted stem cell transplant. CDR3 amino acids: CASISSGRVSGELFF. The CDR3 coding sequence is TGTGCCAGCATTAGTAGCGGGAGAGTTTCCGGGGAGCTGTTTTTT.